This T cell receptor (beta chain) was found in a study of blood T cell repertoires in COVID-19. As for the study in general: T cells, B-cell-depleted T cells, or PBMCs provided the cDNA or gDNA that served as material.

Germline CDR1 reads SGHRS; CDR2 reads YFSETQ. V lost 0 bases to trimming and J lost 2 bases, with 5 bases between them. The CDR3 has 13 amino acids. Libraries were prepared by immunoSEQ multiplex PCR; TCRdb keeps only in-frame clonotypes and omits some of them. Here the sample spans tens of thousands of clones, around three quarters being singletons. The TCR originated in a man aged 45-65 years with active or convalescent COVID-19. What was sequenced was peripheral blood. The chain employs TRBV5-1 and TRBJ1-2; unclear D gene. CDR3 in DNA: TGCGCCAGCAGCTTGGCGGGGAACTATGGCTACACCTTC. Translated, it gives CASSLAGNYGYTF. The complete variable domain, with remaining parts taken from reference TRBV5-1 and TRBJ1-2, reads KAGVTQTPRYLIKTRGQQVTLSCSPISGHRSVSWYQQTPGQGLQFLFEYFSETQRNKGNFPGRFSGRQFSNSRSEMNVSTLELGDSALYLCASSLAGNYGYTFGSGTRLTVV.